The 5 T cell receptor beta chains reported below all come from one sample, sequenced in a study of T-cell memory formation after mild COVID-19. One entry per CDR3 protein results from TCRdb running MiXCR on the 5' RACE reads. The data show fewer than 150,000 distinct CDR3 sequences, with 11% to 15% seen just once and under 30% held by the top ten. Sequencing input: PBMCs or a T cell subset sorted from them (not recorded which). All receptors come from an adult woman who had mild COVID-19 (a few samples of this study predate the infection). Cell type and time point are not known.

The V call is TRBV27, the J call TRBJ2-7, with TRBD2 identical over 11 bases. The germline V gene has CDR1 MNHEY and CDR2 SMNVEV (reference sequence). This CDR3 comprises 15 residues. V gave up 5 bases and J gave up 3 bases; unmatched junction bases: 6. The CDR3 DNA follows: TGTGCCAGCAGTAGCCTAGCGGGAGGTTACTACGAGCAGTACTTC. It translates to CASSSLAGGYYEQYF.

This clonotype came up a few times. This rearrangement joins TRBV7-8 to TRBJ2-7; TRBD1 agrees at 11 bases. Looked up from germline, CDR1 is SGHVS and CDR2 is FQNEAQ. There are 14 residues in the CDR3. Germline trimming cut 2 bases from V and 7 bases from J; bases unmatched to any gene: 4. The CDR3 nucleotides are TGTGCCAGCAGCTTAACGGACAGGGGGCGTGAGCAGTACTTC. It translates to CASSLTDRGREQYF.

This chain uses TRBV29-1 with TRBJ2-7; tentatively, D is TRBD1 (6 bases). Germline CDR1 is SQVTM and CDR2 is ANQGSEA. The ends were cut back, 6 bases at V and 0 bases at J, with 18 bases in the middle. CDR3 length: 15 amino acids. The CDR3, as DNA: TGCAGCGTGGCCGGACAGTCAAGGAGCTCCTACGAGCAGTACTTC. This sequence encodes CSVAGQSRSSYEQYF.

The chain is built from TRBV5-4 and TRBJ2-7, with 14 bases aligning to TRBD2. V shed 3 bases and J 5 bases; nucleotides not matched to a gene: 7. Germline CDR1 reads SGHNT; CDR2 reads YYREEE (reference sequence). CDR3 length equals 16 residues. CDR3 DNA sequence: TGTGCCAGCAGCTGGGGACTAGCGGGAGTTATCCACGAGCAGTACTTC. This gives the protein CASSWGLAGVIHEQYF. The full variable domain, its missing parts supplied by reference TRBV5-4 and TRBJ2-7, is ETGVTQSPTHLIKTRGQQVTLRCSSQSGHNTVSWYQQALGQGPQFIFQYYREEENGRGNFPPRFSGLQFPNYSSELNVNALELDDSALYLCASSWGLAGVIHEQYFGPGTRLTVT.

This clonotype was seen a handful of times. This rearrangement joins TRBV7-2 to TRBJ1-5; TRBD1 might be the D (5 bases). Germline V gene sequence: CDR1 SGHTA, CDR2 FQGNSA. This CDR3 has 19 residues. Trimming shortened V by 0 bases and J by 0 bases, and 18 bases separated the two germline ends. CDR3 DNA: TGTGCCAGCAGCTTAGCGTCCTGGACGGAGAGGGGTAGCAATCAGCCCCAGCATTTT. Translating it yields CASSLASWTERGSNQPQHF.